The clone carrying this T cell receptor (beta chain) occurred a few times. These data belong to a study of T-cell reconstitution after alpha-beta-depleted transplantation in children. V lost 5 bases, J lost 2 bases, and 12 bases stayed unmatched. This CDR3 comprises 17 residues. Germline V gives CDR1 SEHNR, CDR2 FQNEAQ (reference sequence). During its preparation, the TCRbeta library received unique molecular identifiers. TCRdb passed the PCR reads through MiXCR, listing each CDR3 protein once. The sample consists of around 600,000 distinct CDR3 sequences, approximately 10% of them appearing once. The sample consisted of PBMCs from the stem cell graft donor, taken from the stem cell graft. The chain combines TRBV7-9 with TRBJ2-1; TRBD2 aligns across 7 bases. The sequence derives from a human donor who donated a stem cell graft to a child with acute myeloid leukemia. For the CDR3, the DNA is TGTGCCAGCAGCCGCAGTCTACTAGCGACGACCTACAATGAGCAGTTCTTC. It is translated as CASSRSLLATTYNEQFF.